Below, 7 T cell receptor beta chains from the same sample are listed, as sequenced in a study of T cell responses to AZD1222 COVID-19 vaccine. Sequencing was performed with immunoSEQ multiplex PCR; in TCRdb, only in-frame clones are kept and a portion is missing. The sample consists of 120,000 or so clones, 80% to 90% of them appearing once. The sequenced sample was peripheral blood, obtained on day 0 of AZD1222 vaccination. These receptors all come from an adult in good health.

As concerns this clone: At one end, the junction sequence differs from germline, possibly due to a read error. This chain joins TRBV10-3 and TRBJ1-5, with TRBD1 identical over 9 bases. The CDR3 runs to 15 residues. The germline V gene encodes CDR1 ENHRY and CDR2 SYGVKD. For the CDR3, the DNA is TGTGCCATCAGCGGGGGACAGGGAAGCAATCAACCCCAGCATTTT. The encoded protein is CAISGGQGSNQPQHF.

The chain links TRBV5-5 to TRBJ2-7; D not certain. The CDR3 has 14 amino acids. CDR1 SGHKS and CDR2 YYEKEE come from the germline V gene (reference sequence). The V end was cut by 3 bases, the J end by 0 bases, with 10 bases between. The CDR3 DNA follows: TGTGCCAGCAGCTCGTGGACGGTCTCCTACGAGCAGTACTTC. Translating it yields CASSSWTVSYEQYF.

The chain is built from TRBV3-1 (or the pseudogene TRBV3-2) and TRBJ2-2; D not resolved. CDR3 length: 13 amino acids. CDR1 and CDR2 (germline): LGHDT, YNNKEL (reference sequence). V lost 4 bases and J 6 bases, leaving 9 bases between the germline ends. The CDR3 sequence is CASSLGRAGELFF. CDR3 nucleotide sequence: TGTGCCAGCAGCCTCGGACGGGCCGGGGAGCTGTTTTTT.

This clone was seen just once. CDR3 nucleotide sequence: TGTGCCAGCAGCTTAACGGGAGAAACCTACGAGCAGTACTTC. It is translated as CASSLTGETYEQYF. J is TRBJ2-7 and V is TRBV7-9, with D possibly being TRBD2 (6 bases). The CDR3 is 14 residues long. Trimming removed 2 bases at V and 2 bases at J, with 10 bases between. The germline V gene has CDR1 SEHNR and CDR2 FQNEAQ (reference sequence).

The V and J genes are TRBV30 and TRBJ2-5, with D perhaps being TRBD1 or TRBD2 (6 bases each). The germline V and J ends were trimmed by 0 bases and 9 bases, with 32 bases remaining between them. The CDR3 spans 19 residues. The germline V gene has CDR1 GTSNPN and CDR2 SVGIG (reference sequence). The CDR3 is CAWSVLGGGSQGSPRAQYF. The CDR3 DNA sequence: TGTGCCTGGAGTGTACTTGGAGGAGGGTCCCAGGGGAGCCCGAGGGCCCAGTACTTC.

This sequence joins TRBV6-1 and TRBJ1-6, with TRBD1 as a possible D gene (5 bases). Trimming pared 4 bases from V and 0 bases from J, leaving 19 bases between. Germline values: CDR1 MNHNS, CDR2 SASEGT. The CDR3 is 19 amino acids. The DNA of the CDR3 is TGTGCCAGCAGTGTCTCCGGGGGAGCAGGAAGCTCCTATAATTCACCCCTCCACTTT. It yields the protein CASSVSGGAGSSYNSPLHF.

The chain combines TRBV14 with TRBJ1-2; maybe TRBD1 (5 bases). V was clipped by 4 bases and J by 5 bases, with 11 bases between them. CDR3 length equals 13 residues. CDR1 and CDR2 from the germline V gene are SGHDN and FVKESK. DNA for the CDR3: TGTGCCAGCAGCCCACTGGACATTTATGGCTACACCTTC. Protein product: CASSPLDIYGYTF. The whole variable domain, remainder taken from reference TRBV14 and TRBJ1-2, is EAGVTQFPSHSVIEKGQTVTLRCDPISGHDNLYWYRRVMGKEIKFLLHFVKESKQDESGMPNNRFLAERTGGTYSTLKVQPAELEDSGVYFCASSPLDIYGYTFGSGTRLTVV.